One and the same sample provided the 23 T cell receptor beta chains below, sequenced in a study of T-cell memory formation after mild COVID-19. TCRdb re-called the 5' RACE reads through MiXCR, storing one row per CDR3 protein. The table has 450,000 to 650,000 distinct CDR3 sequences, over 15% seen once. The sequencing input was PBMCs or a T cell subset sorted from them (not recorded which). The receptors were gathered from an adult woman who had mild COVID-19 (a few samples of this study predate the infection). Cell type and time point are not known.

This clonotype occurred a few times. J is TRBJ1-2 and V is TRBV3-1; 11 nucleotides match TRBD1. CDR3 length: 15 amino acids. Germline V gives CDR1 LGHDT, CDR2 YNNKEL (reference sequence). V lost 1 base and J lost 4; bases outside the gene matches: 2. The CDR3 coding sequence is TGTGCCAGCAGCCAAGGGGACAGGGGGAGCTATGGCTACACCTTC. Translation: CASSQGDRGSYGYTF.

The chain employs TRBV7-9 and TRBJ2-7; 8 positions match TRBD1. V shed 3 bases, J shed 3 bases, and the junction held 7 bases outside the gene matches. Germline V gene sequence: CDR1 SEHNR, CDR2 FQNEAQ (reference sequence). The CDR3 length is 15 residues. CDR3 protein: CASSFTRGPFYEQYF. Here the CDR3 DNA reads TGTGCCAGCAGCTTTACCAGGGGGCCATTCTACGAGCAGTACTTC.

This chain uses TRBV4-2 with TRBJ1-2, with D possibly TRBD1 on 6 matching bases. CDR1 and CDR2 from the germline V gene are LGHNA and YNFKEQ. The CDR3 contains 16 residues. V was trimmed by 3 bases and J by 4 bases, leaving 18 bases between them. The CDR3 here is CASSQEQTGRGYGYTF. DNA for the CDR3: TGTGCCAGCAGCCAGGAACAGACAGGCAGGGGCTATGGCTACACCTTC.

The chain couples TRBV7-9 to TRBJ1-6; unclear D gene. V dropped 4 bases and J dropped 0 bases, with 10 bases sitting between them. Germline-derived CDR1 and CDR2 are SEHNR and FQNEAQ (reference sequence). The CDR3 spans 16 residues. The CDR3: CASSSWFSSYNSPLHF. CDR3 in DNA: TGTGCCAGCAGCTCATGGTTTAGCTCCTATAATTCACCCCTCCACTTT.

Only a few counts were recorded for this clonotype. The V call is TRBV11-3, the J call TRBJ2-7; 8 bases map to TRBD1. Losses at the gene ends were 1 base for V and 3 bases for J; bases not matched to a gene: 5. The V gene's germline CDR1 is SGHNT and CDR2 YENEEA. The CDR3 length is 15 residues. The CDR3 loop is CASSLGQTGDYEQYF. The CDR3 nucleotides read TGTGCCAGCAGCTTAGGACAGACAGGGGACTACGAGCAGTACTTC.

The V call is TRBV5-1, the J call TRBJ1-5, with 9 bases aligning to TRBD1. In germline, CDR1 is SGHRS, CDR2 YFSETQ. CDR3 length: 15 residues. V was pared by 4 bases and J by 6 bases, with 8 bases of the junction left unmatched. The CDR3 sequence is CASSLSGTGSQPQHF. The CDR3 DNA follows: TGCGCCAGCAGCCTTTCCGGGACAGGGTCTCAGCCCCAGCATTTT.

The chain couples TRBV3-1 to TRBJ1-1; no clear D gene. V lost 1 base and J 5 bases, leaving 8 bases between the germline ends. The CDR3 consists of 13 residues. Germline CDR1 and CDR2: LGHDT and YNNKEL (reference sequence). CDR3 sequence reads: CASSQVLVTEAFF. CDR3 bases: TGTGCCAGCAGCCAAGTATTGGTAACTGAAGCTTTCTTT.

This clonotype was detected ten times or more. V usage is TRBV7-2 and J usage is TRBJ2-3; TRBD2 agrees at 10 bases. The germline V gene has CDR1 SGHTA and CDR2 FQGNSA. This CDR3 contains 15 residues. Losses at the gene ends were 3 bases for V and 3 bases for J; bases not matched to a gene: 3. DNA for the CDR3: TGTGCCAGCAGCTTGGCACTAGCGGGAACAGATACGCAGTATTTT. Its protein is CASSLALAGTDTQYF.

The rearrangement uses TRBV7-9 and TRBJ1-5; no definite D call. The CDR3 consists of 15 residues. The V end was cut by 5 bases, the J end by 5 bases, with 16 bases between. CDR1 is SEHNR, CDR2 FQNEAQ, per germline (reference sequence). CDR3 nucleotide sequence: TGTGCCAGCAGCCCATTAAGAGCTGAATATCAGCCCCAGCATTTT. Its protein product is CASSPLRAEYQPQHF.

In this sample, this clonotype turned up a few times. The J gene is TRBJ2-3, the V gene TRBV7-9; D may be TRBD1 or TRBD2 (5 bases each). Germline CDR1 SEHNR, CDR2 FQNEAQ (reference sequence). Trimming pared 3 bases from V and 0 bases from J, leaving 13 bases between. CDR3 size: 16 residues. The CDR3 bases are TGTGCCAGCAGCTTCCTATCGAGGGGAAGCACAGATACGCAGTATTTT. Translation gives CASSFLSRGSTDTQYF.

The chain joins TRBV7-6 to TRBJ2-3; 11 nucleotides agree with TRBD2. The CDR3 loop spans 15 amino acids. V shed 4 bases, J shed 7 bases, and the junction held 7 bases outside the gene matches. Germline V gene lookup returns CDR1 SGHVS and CDR2 FNYEAQ. This CDR3 reads CASSSLSGRAYTQYF. In DNA, the CDR3 is TGTGCCAGCAGCTCTCTTAGCGGGAGGGCGTATACGCAGTATTTT.

This chain links TRBV2 with TRBJ2-2; D not resolved. The germline V gene encodes CDR1 SNHLY and CDR2 FYNNEI. V was shortened by 2 bases and J by 1 base, with 17 bases between the two germline ends. This CDR3 has 18 amino acids. CDR3 bases: TGTGCCAGCAGTGAAAATTTTGTTGGGTCATGGAACACCGGGGAGCTGTTTTTT. Its translation is CASSENFVGSWNTGELFF. Filled out from reference TRBV2 and TRBJ2-2, the complete variable domain reads EPEVTQTPSHQVTQMGQEVILRCVPISNHLYFYWYRQILGQKVEFLVSFYNNEISEKSEIFDDQFSVERPDGSNFTLKIRSTKLEDSAMYFCASSENFVGSWNTGELFFGEGSRLTVL.

The rearrangement joins TRBV6-1 to TRBJ2-1; 7 bases align to TRBD2. This CDR3 is 14 amino acids long. Germline V gene lookup returns CDR1 MNHNS and CDR2 SASEGT. V trimming: 6 bases; J trimming: 4 bases; junction bases outside the gene matches: 6. CDR3 bases: TGTGCCAGCAGCCCGGGACTATTGTACAATGAGCAGTTCTTC. Translation gives CASSPGLLYNEQFF.

This clonotype was picked up a small number of times. This chain uses TRBV27 with TRBJ1-4, with 7 nucleotides matching TRBD1. The CDR3 has 14 residues. The V segment lost 3 bases and the J segment 3 bases; nucleotides outside the gene matches: 1. Germline V gene sequence: CDR1 MNHEY, CDR2 SMNVEV (reference sequence). CDR3 loop: CASSFQGANEKLFF. CDR3 DNA: TGTGCCAGCAGTTTTCAGGGGGCTAATGAAAAACTGTTTTTT. The full variable domain, its missing parts supplied by reference TRBV27 and TRBJ1-4, is EAQVTQNPRYLITVTGKKLTVTCSQNMNHEYMSWYRQDPGLGLRQIYYSMNVEVTDKGDVPEGYKVSRKEKRNFPLILESPSPNQTSLYFCASSFQGANEKLFFGSGTQLSVL.

This clonotype was detected a few times. Compared with germline, one end of the junction differs, possibly owing to a read error. The chain joins TRBV29-1 to TRBJ2-1, with TRBD2 matching 7 bases. In germline, CDR1 is SQVTM, CDR2 ANQGSEA. The CDR3 length is 13 residues. The CDR3 loop reads CSAESGTYNEQFF. The CDR3 DNA follows: TGCAGCGCTGAAAGCGGGACTTACAATGAGCAGTTCTTC.

This clonotype was found many times. The chain recombines TRBV7-2 with TRBJ2-3; 9 positions match TRBD2. The V and J ends lost 5 bases and 0 bases, in that order; junction bases with no gene match: 6. Germline CDR1 SGHTA, CDR2 FQGNSA. The CDR3 has 16 residues. CDR3 sequence reads: CASSLRLAASTDTQYF. The CDR3 DNA follows: TGTGCCAGCAGCCTAAGACTAGCGGCCAGCACAGATACGCAGTATTTT.

This clonotype was recorded a few times. The rearrangement links TRBV7-8 to TRBJ2-3; D gene unclear. Germline lookup yields CDR1 SGHVS and CDR2 FQNEAQ. V was clipped by 3 bases and J by 6 bases, with 10 bases between them. The CDR3 is made up of 13 amino acids. The CDR3 region is CASSFQPRDTQYF. Written as DNA, the CDR3 is TGTGCCAGCAGCTTCCAGCCTAGGGATACGCAGTATTTT.

The chain combines TRBV7-2 with TRBJ2-7; 9 bases map to TRBD1. Looked up from germline, CDR1 is SGHTA and CDR2 is FQGNSA. Losses at the gene ends were 3 bases for V and 6 bases for J; bases not matched to a gene: 6. The CDR3 extends over 14 amino acids. Here the CDR3 DNA reads TGTGCCAGCAGCTTGACAGGGGGGCCTCCCGAGCAGTACTTC. Translating it yields CASSLTGGPPEQYF.

This clonotype has just a few counts. The V gene is TRBV12-3 or TRBV12-4, the J gene TRBJ1-3, with 8 bases matching TRBD1. This CDR3 comprises 13 residues. V lost 4 bases and J lost 4; bases outside the gene matches: 0. For the CDR3, the DNA is TGTGCCAGCAGTTGGGACAGGGGAAACACCATATATTTT. It is translated as CASSWDRGNTIYF.

The sample holds a few counts of this clonotype. The rearrangement joins TRBV6-4 to TRBJ2-1; 7 bases map to TRBD2. Germline loops: CDR1 MRHNA, CDR2 SNTAGT. The junction had 5 bases not matched to a gene; V was cut back by 5 bases and J by 7 bases. The CDR3 has 13 amino acids. The CDR3 here is CASSWTSENEQFF. The DNA for the CDR3 is TGTGCCAGCAGTTGGACTAGTGAGAATGAGCAGTTCTTC.

This clonotype turned up a few times. V is TRBV9 and J is TRBJ2-1; 13 bases match TRBD2. The V gene's germline CDR1 is SGDLS and CDR2 YYNGEE. This CDR3 contains 15 residues. The V segment lost 6 bases and the J segment 8 bases; nucleotides outside the gene matches: 8. CDR3 sequence: CASNRLAGGPDEQFF. The CDR3 DNA reads TGTGCCAGCAACCGACTAGCGGGGGGCCCCGATGAGCAGTTCTTC.

This chain connects TRBV6-5 to TRBJ1-1; D is ambiguous. Germline V gene data show CDR1 as MNHEY and CDR2 as SVGAGI. The CDR3 totals 13 residues. Trimming removed 6 bases from V and 2 bases from J, with 10 bases in between. The CDR3 loop is CASRQNPNTEAFF. DNA of the CDR3: TGTGCCAGCAGACAAAACCCAAACACTGAAGCTTTCTTT.

The gene calls are TRBV7-2 and TRBJ2-3; 9 nucleotides match TRBD2. Germline CDR1 is SGHTA and CDR2 is FQGNSA. There are 15 residues in the CDR3. The ends lost 1 base at V and 6 bases at J; junction bases unmatched: 5. The CDR3 is CASSLGGRGQDTQYF. CDR3 bases: TGTGCCAGCAGCTTAGGCGGGAGGGGCCAGGATACGCAGTATTTT.